This T cell receptor (delta chain) was retrieved from a study of γδ T cells in repeated Plasmodium falciparum infection. Per germline, CDR1 TSWWSYY and CDR2 QGS. CDR3 size: 17 residues. TCRdb ran CATT on the multiplex PCR reads. The sample yields roughly 50,000 delta-chain clones, roughly 1.6% seen once. As regards this clone: TCRdb has a much larger clone's protein, which differs at residues 14 and 16 from the translation of this DNA, likely because of a read error; what is shown is the protein translated from the DNA.

Vgamma9/Vdelta2+ and Vdelta2-negative gammadelta T cells were flow-sorted from PBMC for bulk sequencing. The receptor was isolated from a pool of human donors (malaria-infected and uninfected, not separated). The chain recombines TRDV1 with TRDJ2; the D gene is possibly TRDD3 (6 bases). The assigned J gene may be wrong: the sequence end matches TRDJ1 better. Sequenced: gamma-delta T cells from blood. The CDR3: CALGEFDWGSLSAKLIF. The CDR3 nucleotides read TGTGCTCTTGGGGAATTTGATTGGGGGTCCTTGTCAGCAAAACTCATCTTT.